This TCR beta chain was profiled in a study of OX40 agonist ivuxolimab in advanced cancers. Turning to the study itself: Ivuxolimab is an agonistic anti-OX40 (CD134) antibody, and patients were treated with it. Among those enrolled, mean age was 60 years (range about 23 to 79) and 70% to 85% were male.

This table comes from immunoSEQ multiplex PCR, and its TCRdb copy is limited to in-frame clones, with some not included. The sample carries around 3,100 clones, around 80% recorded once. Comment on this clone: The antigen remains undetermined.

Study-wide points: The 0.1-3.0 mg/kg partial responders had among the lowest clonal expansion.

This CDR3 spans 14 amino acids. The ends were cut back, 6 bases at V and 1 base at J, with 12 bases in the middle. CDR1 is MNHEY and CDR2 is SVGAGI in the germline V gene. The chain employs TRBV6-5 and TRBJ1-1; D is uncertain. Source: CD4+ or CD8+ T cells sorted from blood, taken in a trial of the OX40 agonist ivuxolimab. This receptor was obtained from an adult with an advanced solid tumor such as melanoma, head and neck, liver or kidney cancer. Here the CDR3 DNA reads TGTGCCAGCAGACGTACAGATCAGAACACTGAAGCTTTCTTT. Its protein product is CASRRTDQNTEAFF.